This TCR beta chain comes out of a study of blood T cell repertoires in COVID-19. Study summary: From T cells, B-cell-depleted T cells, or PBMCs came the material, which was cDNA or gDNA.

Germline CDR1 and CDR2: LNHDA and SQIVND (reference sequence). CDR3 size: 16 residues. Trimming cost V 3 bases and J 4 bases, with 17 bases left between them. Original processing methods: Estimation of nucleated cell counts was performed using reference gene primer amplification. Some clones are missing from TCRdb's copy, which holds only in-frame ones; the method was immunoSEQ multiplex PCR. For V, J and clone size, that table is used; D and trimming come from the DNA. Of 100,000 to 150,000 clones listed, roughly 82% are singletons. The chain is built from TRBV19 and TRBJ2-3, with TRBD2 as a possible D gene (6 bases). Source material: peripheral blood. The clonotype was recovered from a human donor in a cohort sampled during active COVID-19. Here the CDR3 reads CASSILAGSAADTQYF. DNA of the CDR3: TGTGCCAGTAGTATTCTGGCGGGAAGTGCTGCAGATACGCAGTATTTT.